This TCR beta chain was captured in a study of identical twins. Regarding the study as a whole: Partial confounding of zero-insertion analyses by invariant MAIT and iNKT cells was possible. Modelling underestimated the level of out-of-frame TCR alpha sharing observed in monozygotic twins. Whereas memory repertoires showed no such difference, abundant cord blood beta clonotypes carried fewer insertions.

Germline CDR1 is MNHNS and CDR2 is SASEGT. CDR3 length: 18 amino acids. J lost 0 bases, V lost 6 bases, and 7 bases had no gene match. This clonotype was counted many times. Its specificity is not known. A universal primer site arose from template switching, and cDNA bore unique molecular identifiers. In TCRdb, the 5' RACE reads were re-called with MiXCR into one record per CDR3 protein. The sample has hundreds of thousands of distinct CDR3 sequences, roughly 7% seen once; the top ten hold roughly 3.9%. A further study also used this sample, focusing on yellow fever vaccine responses in identical twins.

The sample was memory (CD45RO+) T cells sorted from blood. This receptor was identified in a woman under 30 in good health. V and J are TRBV6-1 and TRBJ2-1; 14 nucleotides line up with TRBD2. This CDR3 reads CASRGLAGGLSSYNEQFF. The CDR3 bases are TGTGCCAGCAGAGGACTAGCGGGGGGTCTTAGCTCCTACAATGAGCAGTTCTTC.